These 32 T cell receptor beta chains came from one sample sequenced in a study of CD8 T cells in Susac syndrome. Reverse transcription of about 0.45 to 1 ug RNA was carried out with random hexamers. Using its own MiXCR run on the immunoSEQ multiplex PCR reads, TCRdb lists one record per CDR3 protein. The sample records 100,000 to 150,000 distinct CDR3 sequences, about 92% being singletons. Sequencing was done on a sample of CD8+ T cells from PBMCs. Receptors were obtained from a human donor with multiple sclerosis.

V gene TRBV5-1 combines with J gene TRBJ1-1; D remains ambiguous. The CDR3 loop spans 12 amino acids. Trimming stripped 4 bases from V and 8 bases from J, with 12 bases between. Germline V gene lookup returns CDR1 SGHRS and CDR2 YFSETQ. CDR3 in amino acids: CASSPAGGEAFF. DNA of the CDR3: TGCGCCAGCAGCCCAGCTGGAGGCGAAGCTTTCTTT.

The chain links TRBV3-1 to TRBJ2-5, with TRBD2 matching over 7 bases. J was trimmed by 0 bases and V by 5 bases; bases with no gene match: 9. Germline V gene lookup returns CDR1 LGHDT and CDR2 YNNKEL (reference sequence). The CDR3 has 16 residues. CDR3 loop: CASSDEVAGNQETQYF. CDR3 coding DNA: TGTGCCAGCAGCGACGAGGTAGCGGGCAACCAAGAGACCCAGTACTTC.

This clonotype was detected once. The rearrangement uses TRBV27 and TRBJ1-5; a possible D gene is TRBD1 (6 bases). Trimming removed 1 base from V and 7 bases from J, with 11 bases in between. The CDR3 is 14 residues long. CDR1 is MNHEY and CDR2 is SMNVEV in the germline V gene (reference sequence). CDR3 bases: TGTGCCAGCAGTTTATTGGGGACACTGCAGCCCCAGCATTTT. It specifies CASSLLGTLQPQHF.

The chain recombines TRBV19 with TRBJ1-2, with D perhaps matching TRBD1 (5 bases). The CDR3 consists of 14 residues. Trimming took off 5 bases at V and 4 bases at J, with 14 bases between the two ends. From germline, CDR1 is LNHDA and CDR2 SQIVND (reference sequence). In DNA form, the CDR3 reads TGTGCCAGTAGTTCTCCGGGGGGAGTCTATGGCTACACCTTC. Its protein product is CASSSPGGVYGYTF.

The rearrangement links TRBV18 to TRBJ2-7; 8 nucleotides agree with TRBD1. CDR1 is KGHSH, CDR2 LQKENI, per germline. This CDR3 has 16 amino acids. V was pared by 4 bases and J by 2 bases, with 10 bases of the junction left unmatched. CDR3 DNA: TGTGCCAGCTCACACTCCGTCAGGGGGCTCACCTACGAGCAGTACTTC. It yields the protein CASSHSVRGLTYEQYF.

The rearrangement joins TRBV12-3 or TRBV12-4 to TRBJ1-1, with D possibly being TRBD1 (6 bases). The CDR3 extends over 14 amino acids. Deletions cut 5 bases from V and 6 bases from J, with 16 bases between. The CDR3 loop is CASSPPSTGAEAFF. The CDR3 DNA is TGTGCCAGCAGTCCGCCCTCGACAGGAGCTGAAGCTTTCTTT.

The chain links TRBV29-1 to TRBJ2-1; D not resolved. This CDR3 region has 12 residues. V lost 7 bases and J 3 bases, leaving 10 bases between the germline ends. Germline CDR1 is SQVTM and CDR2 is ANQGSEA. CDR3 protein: CSASSNYNEQFF. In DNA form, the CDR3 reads TGCAGCGCCTCGTCAAACTACAATGAGCAGTTCTTC.

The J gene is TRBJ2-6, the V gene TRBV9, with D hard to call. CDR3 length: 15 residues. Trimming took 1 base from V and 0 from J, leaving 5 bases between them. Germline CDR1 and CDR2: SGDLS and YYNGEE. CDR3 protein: CASSVFSSGANVLTF. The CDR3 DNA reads TGTGCCAGCAGCGTATTCAGCTCTGGGGCCAACGTCCTGACTTTC.

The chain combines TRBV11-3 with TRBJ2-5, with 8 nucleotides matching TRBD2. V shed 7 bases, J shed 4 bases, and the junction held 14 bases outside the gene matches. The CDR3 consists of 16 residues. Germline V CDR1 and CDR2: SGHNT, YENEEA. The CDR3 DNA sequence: TGTGCCAGCACCTTTTGGGACGGGAGGGCACGAGAGACCCAGTACTTC. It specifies CASTFWDGRARETQYF. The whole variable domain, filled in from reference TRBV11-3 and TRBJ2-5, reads EAGVVQSPRYKIIEKKQPVAFWCNPISGHNTLYWYLQNLGQGPELLIRYENEEAVDDSQLPKDRFSAERLKGVDSTLKIQPAELGDSAVYLCASTFWDGRARETQYFGPGTRLLVL.

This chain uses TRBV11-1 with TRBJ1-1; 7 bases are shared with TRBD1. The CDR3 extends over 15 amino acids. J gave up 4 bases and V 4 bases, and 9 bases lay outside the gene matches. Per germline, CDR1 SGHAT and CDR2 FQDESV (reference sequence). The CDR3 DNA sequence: TGTGCCAGCAGCTCACAGACAGGGATGAGCACTGAAGCTTTCTTT. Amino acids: CASSSQTGMSTEAFF.

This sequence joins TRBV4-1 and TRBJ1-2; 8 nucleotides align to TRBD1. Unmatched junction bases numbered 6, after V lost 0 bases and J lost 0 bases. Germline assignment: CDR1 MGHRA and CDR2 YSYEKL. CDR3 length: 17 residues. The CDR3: CASSQDQGARPNYGYTF. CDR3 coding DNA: TGCGCCAGCAGCCAAGATCAGGGGGCCCGCCCTAACTATGGCTACACCTTC.

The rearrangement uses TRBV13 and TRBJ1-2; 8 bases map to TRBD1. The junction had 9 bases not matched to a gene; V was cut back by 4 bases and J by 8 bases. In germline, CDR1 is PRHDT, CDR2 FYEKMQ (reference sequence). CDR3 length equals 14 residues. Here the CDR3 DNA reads TGTGCCAGCAGCTCCGGGACAGGTGCTGGGGGCTACACCTTC. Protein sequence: CASSSGTGAGGYTF.

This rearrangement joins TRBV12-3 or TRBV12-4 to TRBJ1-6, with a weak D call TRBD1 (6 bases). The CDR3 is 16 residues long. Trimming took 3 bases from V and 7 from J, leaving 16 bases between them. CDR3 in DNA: TGTGCCAGCAGTTTGTTTCCCGGGCAGGGGAATTCACCCCTCCACTTT. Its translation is CASSLFPGQGNSPLHF.

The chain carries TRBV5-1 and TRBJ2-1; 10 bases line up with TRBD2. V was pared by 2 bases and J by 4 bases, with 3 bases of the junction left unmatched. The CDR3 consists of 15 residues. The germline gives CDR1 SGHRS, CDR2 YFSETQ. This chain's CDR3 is CASSFTSGVYNEQFF. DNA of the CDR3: TGCGCCAGCAGCTTTACTAGCGGGGTTTACAATGAGCAGTTCTTC.

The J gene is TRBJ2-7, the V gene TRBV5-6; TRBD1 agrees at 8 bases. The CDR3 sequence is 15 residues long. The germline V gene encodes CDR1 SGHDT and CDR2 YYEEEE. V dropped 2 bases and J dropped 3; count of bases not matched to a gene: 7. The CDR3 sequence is CASSFFMTGDYEQYF. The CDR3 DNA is TGTGCCAGCAGCTTTTTCATGACAGGGGACTACGAGCAGTACTTC. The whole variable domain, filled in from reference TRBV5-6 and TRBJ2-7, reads DAGVTQSPTHLIKTRGQQVTLRCSPKSGHDTVSWYQQALGQGPQFIFQYYEEEERQRGNFPDRFSGHQFPNYSSELNVNALLLGDSALYLCASSFFMTGDYEQYFGPGTRLTVT.

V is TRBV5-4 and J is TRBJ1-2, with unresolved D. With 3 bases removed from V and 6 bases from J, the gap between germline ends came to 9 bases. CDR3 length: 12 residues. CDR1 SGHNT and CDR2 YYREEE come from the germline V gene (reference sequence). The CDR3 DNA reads TGTGCCAGCAGCTCAGCGCGGAATGGCTACACCTTC. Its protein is CASSSARNGYTF.

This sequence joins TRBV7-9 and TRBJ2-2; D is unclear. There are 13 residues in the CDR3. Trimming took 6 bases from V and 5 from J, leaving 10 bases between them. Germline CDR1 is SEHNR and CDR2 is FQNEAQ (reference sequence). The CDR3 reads CASSSRPTGELFF. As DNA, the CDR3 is TGTGCCAGCAGTTCTCGGCCTACCGGGGAGCTGTTTTTT.

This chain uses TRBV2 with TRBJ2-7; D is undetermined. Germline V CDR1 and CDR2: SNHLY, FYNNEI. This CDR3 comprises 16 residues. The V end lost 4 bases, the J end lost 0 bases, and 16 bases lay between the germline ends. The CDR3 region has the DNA TGTGCCAGCAGTGGGGCCGCCAGGACGAGCTCCTACGAGCAGTACGTC. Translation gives CASSGAARTSSYEQYV.

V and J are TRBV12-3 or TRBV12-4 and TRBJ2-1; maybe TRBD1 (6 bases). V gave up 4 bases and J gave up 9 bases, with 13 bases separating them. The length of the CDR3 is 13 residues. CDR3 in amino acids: CASSWGLKGEQFF. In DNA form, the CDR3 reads TGTGCCAGCAGTTGGGGGCTCAAAGGTGAGCAGTTCTTC.

This chain's CDR3 is CASSVKGGTQPQHF. DNA of the CDR3: TGTGCCAGCAGCGTAAAAGGGGGGACCCAGCCCCAGCATTTT. V is TRBV9 and J is TRBJ1-5; possible D gene TRBD1, 6 bases. This CDR3 region has 14 residues. The V end was cut by 1 base, the J end by 7 bases, with 12 bases between. Germline V gene lookup returns CDR1 SGDLS and CDR2 YYNGEE.

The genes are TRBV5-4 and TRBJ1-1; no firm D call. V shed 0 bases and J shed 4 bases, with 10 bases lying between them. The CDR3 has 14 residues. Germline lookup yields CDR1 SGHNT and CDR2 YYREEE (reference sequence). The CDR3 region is CASSLEEGFTEAFF. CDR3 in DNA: TGTGCCAGCAGCTTGGAAGAGGGATTCACTGAAGCTTTCTTT.

The CDR3 spells CASSVGSLDTQYF. The CDR3, as DNA: TGTGCCAGCAGCGTAGGTAGCTTGGATACGCAGTATTTT. The J gene is TRBJ2-3, the V gene TRBV9; D call uncertain. V lost 0 bases and J 6 bases, leaving 8 bases between the germline ends. This CDR3 has 13 amino acids. Germline loops: CDR1 SGDLS, CDR2 YYNGEE.

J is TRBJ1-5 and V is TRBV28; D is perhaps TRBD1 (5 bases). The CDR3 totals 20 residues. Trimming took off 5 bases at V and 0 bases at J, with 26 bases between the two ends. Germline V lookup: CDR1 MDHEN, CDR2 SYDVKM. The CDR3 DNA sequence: TGTGCCAGCAGTAACTCAGGGCCAGCAGTTTCCAGGGATAGCAATCAGCCCCAGCATTTT. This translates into CASSNSGPAVSRDSNQPQHF.

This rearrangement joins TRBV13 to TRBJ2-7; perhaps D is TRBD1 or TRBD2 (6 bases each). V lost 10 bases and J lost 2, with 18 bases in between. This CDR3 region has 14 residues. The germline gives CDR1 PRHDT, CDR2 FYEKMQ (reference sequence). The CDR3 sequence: CATLGGSYPYEQYF. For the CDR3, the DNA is TGTGCCACACTCGGGGGCAGTTACCCCTACGAGCAGTACTTC.

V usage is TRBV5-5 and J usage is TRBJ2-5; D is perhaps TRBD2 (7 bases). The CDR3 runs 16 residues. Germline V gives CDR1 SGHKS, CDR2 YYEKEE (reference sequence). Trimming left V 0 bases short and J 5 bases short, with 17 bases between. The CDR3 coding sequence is TGTGCCAGCAGCTTGGGTCCGGGAGAGGGGGGGGAGACCCAGTACTTC. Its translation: CASSLGPGEGGETQYF.

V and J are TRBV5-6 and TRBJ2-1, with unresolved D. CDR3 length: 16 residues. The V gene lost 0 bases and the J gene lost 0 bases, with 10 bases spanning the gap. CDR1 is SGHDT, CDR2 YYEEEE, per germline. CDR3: CASSLVPGSSYNEQFF. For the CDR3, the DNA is TGTGCCAGCAGCTTGGTCCCAGGTAGCTCCTACAATGAGCAGTTCTTC. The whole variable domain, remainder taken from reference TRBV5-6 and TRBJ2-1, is DAGVTQSPTHLIKTRGQQVTLRCSPKSGHDTVSWYQQALGQGPQFIFQYYEEEERQRGNFPDRFSGHQFPNYSSELNVNALLLGDSALYLCASSLVPGSSYNEQFFGPGTRLTVL.

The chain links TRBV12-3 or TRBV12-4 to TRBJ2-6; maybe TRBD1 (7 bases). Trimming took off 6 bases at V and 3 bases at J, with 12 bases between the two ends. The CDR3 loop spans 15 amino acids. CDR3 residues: CASSQGGYGANVLTF. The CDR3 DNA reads TGTGCCAGCAGCCAGGGGGGATATGGGGCCAACGTCCTGACTTTC.

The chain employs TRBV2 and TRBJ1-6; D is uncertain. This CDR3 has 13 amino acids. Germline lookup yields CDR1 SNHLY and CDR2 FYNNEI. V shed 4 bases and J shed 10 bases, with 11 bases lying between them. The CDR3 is CASSAGLGSPLHF. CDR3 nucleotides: TGTGCCAGCAGTGCAGGACTCGGCTCACCCCTCCACTTT.

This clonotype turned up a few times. CDR3 sequence (DNA): TGTGCCAGTAAAACTAGACCCGGGACAACTTCCTACGAGCAGTACTTC. It codes for CASKTRPGTTSYEQYF. This rearrangement joins TRBV6-1 to TRBJ2-7; possibly TRBD1 for D (6 bases). This CDR3 has 16 residues. Germline V gene lookup returns CDR1 MNHNS and CDR2 SASEGT. V gave up 9 bases and J gave up 1 base, with 22 bases separating them.

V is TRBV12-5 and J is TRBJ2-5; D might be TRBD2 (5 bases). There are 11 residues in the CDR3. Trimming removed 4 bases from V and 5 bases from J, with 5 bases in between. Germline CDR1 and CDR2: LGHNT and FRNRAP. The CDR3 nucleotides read TGTGCTAGTGGTTGGAGGGAGACCCAGTACTTC. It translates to CASGWRETQYF.

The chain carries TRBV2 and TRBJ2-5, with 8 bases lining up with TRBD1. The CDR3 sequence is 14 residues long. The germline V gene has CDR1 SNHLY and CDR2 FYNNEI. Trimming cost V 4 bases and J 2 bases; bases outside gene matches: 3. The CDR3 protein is CASSVYRGQETQYF. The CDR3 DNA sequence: TGTGCCAGCAGTGTCTACAGGGGGCAAGAGACCCAGTACTTC.

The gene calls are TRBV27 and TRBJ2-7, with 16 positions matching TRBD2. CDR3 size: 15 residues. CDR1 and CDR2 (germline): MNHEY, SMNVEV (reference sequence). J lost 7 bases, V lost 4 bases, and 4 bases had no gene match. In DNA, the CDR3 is TGTGCCAGCAGTTCAGGGACTAGCGGGAGGGGTGAGCAGTACTTC. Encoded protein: CASSSGTSGRGEQYF.